The 15 T cell receptor beta chains presented below share a single source sample, sequenced in a study of CD8+ T cells in alopecia areata. Reverse transcribed after extraction, RNA yielded cDNA as the sequencing template. Assay: immunoSEQ multiplex PCR; the TCRdb copy retains only in-frame clones and omits some. This sample has over 150,000 clones, with 63% found just once. Material: CD4+ T cells sorted from blood, obtained at week 0. These receptors were obtained from a human donor with alopecia areata.

The rearrangement uses TRBV6-5 and TRBJ1-6; D might be TRBD1 (5 bases). CDR1 is MNHEY, CDR2 SVGAGI, per germline. Trimming cost V 2 bases and J 0 bases, with 5 bases left between them. This CDR3 contains 15 residues. Here the CDR3 reads CASSYDSSYNSPLHF. DNA for the CDR3: TGTGCCAGCAGTTACGACAGCTCCTATAATTCACCCCTCCACTTT.

A few counts support this clone. This chain uses TRBV19 with TRBJ2-1, with no clear D. V gave up 5 bases and J gave up 2 bases, with 10 bases separating them. Germline V lookup: CDR1 LNHDA, CDR2 SQIVND (reference sequence). CDR3 size: 14 residues. CDR3 in amino acids: CASSWGFPYNEQFF. CDR3 nucleotides: TGTGCCAGTAGTTGGGGTTTCCCCTACAATGAGCAGTTCTTC.

The rearrangement uses TRBV15 and TRBJ2-1; the match to TRBD2 covers 11 bases. Germline trimming cut 1 base from V and 9 bases from J; bases unmatched to any gene: 17. The germline V gene encodes CDR1 LNHNV and CDR2 YYDKDF (reference sequence). The CDR3 has 19 residues. The CDR3 region has the DNA TGTGCCACCAGCAGAGCCAACACAGCAAGACTAGCGGGGATAGGTGAGCAGTTCTTC. Amino acid sequence: CATSRANTARLAGIGEQFF.

The V call is TRBV5-1, the J call TRBJ2-7; 7 bases line up with TRBD1. The junction had 4 bases not matched to a gene; V was cut back by 5 bases and J by 5 bases. CDR1 is SGHRS, CDR2 YFSETQ, per germline. CDR3 length equals 12 residues. The CDR3 loop is CASRKGGHEQYF. The CDR3 DNA reads TGCGCCAGCAGAAAAGGGGGCCACGAGCAGTACTTC. The full variable domain, completed using reference TRBV5-1 and TRBJ2-7, is KAGVTQTPRYLIKTRGQQVTLSCSPISGHRSVSWYQQTPGQGLQFLFEYFSETQRNKGNFPGRFSGRQFSNSRSEMNVSTLELGDSALYLCASRKGGHEQYFGPGTRLTVT.

The chain combines TRBV18 with TRBJ2-6; tentatively, D is TRBD1 (6 bases). Deletions cut 2 bases from V and 1 base from J, with 12 bases between. CDR1 KGHSH and CDR2 LQKENI come from the germline V gene. This CDR3 has 17 amino acids. CDR3 protein: CASSPVAGESGANVLTF. CDR3 nucleotides: TGTGCCAGCTCACCAGTGGCAGGGGAATCTGGGGCCAACGTCCTGACTTTC.

This clone was picked up a small number of times. V is TRBV7-3 and J is TRBJ1-2; D not certain. The CDR3 consists of 15 residues. Germline CDR1 reads SGHTA; CDR2 reads FQGTGA. V was pared by 5 bases and J by 3 bases, with 16 bases between. This CDR3 is CASSPSGLTDYGYTF. Here the CDR3 DNA reads TGTGCCAGCAGCCCCTCAGGACTGACCGACTATGGCTACACCTTC.

This chain joins TRBV15 and TRBJ1-1; no firm D call. Germline V gene sequence: CDR1 LNHNV, CDR2 YYDKDF (reference sequence). The CDR3 is 13 residues long. V was trimmed by 4 bases and J by 2 bases, leaving 8 bases between them. As DNA, the CDR3 is TGTGCCACCAGCATTTGGGGAAACACTGAAGCTTTCTTT. Encoded protein: CATSIWGNTEAFF.

The CDR3 coding sequence is TGTGCCAGCAGTTGGGACAGGGGGCACGGTGGCTACACCTTC. It is translated as CASSWDRGHGGYTF. This chain joins TRBV27 and TRBJ1-2, with 12 bases fitting TRBD1. CDR1 and CDR2 from the germline V gene are MNHEY and SMNVEV (reference sequence). The J segment lost 7 bases and the V segment lost 4 bases, leaving 4 bases of the junction unmatched. This CDR3 spans 14 amino acids.

Many counts were recorded for this clone. The sample contains more than one DNA sequence encoding this CDR3. J is TRBJ1-5 and V is TRBV2, with D maybe TRBD1 (5 bases). V was shortened by 7 bases and J by 0 bases, with 10 bases between the two germline ends. The CDR3 loop spans 14 amino acids. CDR1 is SNHLY, CDR2 FYNNEI, per germline. The CDR3 region is CASTWGGSNQPQHF. The DNA for the CDR3 is TGTGCCAGCACTTGGGGGGGTAGCAATCAGCCCCAGCATTTT.

This clone was found a few times. V and J are TRBV5-1 and TRBJ1-5; D is undetermined. CDR3 size: 13 residues. The germline CDR1 and CDR2 sequences are SGHRS and YFSETQ. Trimming left V 0 bases short and J 10 bases short, with 11 bases between. The CDR3 DNA follows: TGCGCCAGCAGCTTGGCCCCTTATAACCCCCAGCATTTT. This encodes CASSLAPYNPQHF. Full variable domain (rest looked up from reference TRBV5-1 and TRBJ1-5): KAGVTQTPRYLIKTRGQQVTLSCSPISGHRSVSWYQQTPGQGLQFLFEYFSETQRNKGNFPGRFSGRQFSNSRSEMNVSTLELGDSALYLCASSLAPYNPQHFGDGTRLSIL.

The V gene is TRBV29-1, the J gene TRBJ1-2; D perhaps matches TRBD1 (5 bases). Trimming took off 2 bases at V and 7 bases at J, with 8 bases between the two ends. This CDR3 comprises 11 residues. CDR1 SQVTM and CDR2 ANQGSEA come from the germline V gene. Here the CDR3 DNA reads TGCAGCGTTGAACAGGGTCGTGGCTACACCTTC. Translation: CSVEQGRGYTF.

The genes are TRBV11-3 and TRBJ2-3; D is uncertain. The V and J ends lost 3 bases and 2 bases respectively, with 9 bases between them. CDR1 SGHNT and CDR2 YENEEA come from the germline V gene. The CDR3 length is 14 residues. CDR3 nucleotides: TGTGCCAGCAGCTTTAAGGGTCACACAGATACGCAGTATTTT. Amino acid sequence: CASSFKGHTDTQYF.

The chain recombines TRBV5-1 with TRBJ2-6, with unresolved D. CDR1 SGHRS and CDR2 YFSETQ come from the germline V gene. Trimming shortened V by 6 bases and J by 2 bases, and 9 bases separated the two germline ends. CDR3 size: 14 residues. CDR3 coding DNA: TGCGCCAGCAACGAATCTCCTGGGGCCAACGTCCTGACTTTC. Translating it yields CASNESPGANVLTF.

V and J are TRBV9 and TRBJ2-6; TRBD2 is a possible D gene (6 bases). Trimming left V 3 bases short and J 1 base short, with 11 bases between. CDR1 is SGDLS and CDR2 is YYNGEE in the germline V gene. This CDR3 comprises 16 residues. CDR3 nucleotides: TGTGCCAGCAGCGATGGAGGGTGGTCTGGGGCCAACGTCCTGACTTTC. It codes for CASSDGGWSGANVLTF.

This chain uses TRBV5-1 with TRBJ2-5; D is undetermined. V was clipped by 4 bases and J by 1 base, with 11 bases between them. The CDR3 covers 14 residues. Germline CDR1 and CDR2: SGHRS and YFSETQ. This CDR3 reads CASSPQQSQETQYF. The CDR3 DNA reads as TGCGCCAGCAGCCCCCAGCAATCCCAAGAGACCCAGTACTTC.